These 18 T cell receptor beta chains came from one sample sequenced in a study of siplizumab effects on memory and regulatory T cells. Sequenced by immunoSEQ multiplex PCR; TCRdb stores in-frame clones only, minus some. The sample lists more than 95,000 clones; less than 95% were seen once. The sample taken for sequencing was non-Treg CD4+ T cells sorted from blood. All receptors derive from a human donor in good health.

The chain carries TRBV6-5 and TRBJ2-7, with 10 nucleotides matching TRBD1. This CDR3 comprises 15 residues. The ends lost 6 bases at V and 2 bases at J; junction bases unmatched: 7. Germline V gene sequence: CDR1 MNHEY, CDR2 SVGAGI. The CDR3 loop is CASSSIGTGAYEQYF. The CDR3 DNA is TGTGCCAGCAGCTCAATAGGGACAGGGGCCTACGAGCAGTACTTC.

The chain carries TRBV18 and TRBJ2-5; D perhaps matches TRBD2 (5 bases). The CDR3 runs 15 residues. Germline CDR1 KGHSH, CDR2 LQKENI. V was pared by 2 bases and J by 11 bases, with 21 bases between. The CDR3 DNA follows: TGTGCCAGCTCACCAGCAGGACTGACATTCCCCCAGCAGTACTTC. Translated, it gives CASSPAGLTFPQQYF. Full variable domain (missing parts from reference TRBV18 and TRBJ2-5): NAGVMQNPRHLVRRRGQEARLRCSPMKGHSHVYWYRQLPEEGLKFMVYLQKENIIDESGMPKERFSAEFPKEGPSILRIQQVVRGDSAAYFCASSPAGLTFPQQYFGPGTRLLVL.

The rearrangement links TRBV27 to TRBJ2-1, with TRBD2 as a possible D gene (6 bases). V lost 8 bases and J lost 6, with 20 bases in between. Germline-derived CDR1 and CDR2 are MNHEY and SMNVEV (reference sequence). This CDR3 is 15 amino acids long. The CDR3 spells CASGNGGLGGNEQFF. In DNA, the CDR3 is TGTGCCAGCGGTAATGGGGGACTCGGGGGCAATGAGCAGTTCTTC.

The V gene is TRBV6-6, the J gene TRBJ2-7; D perhaps matches TRBD1 (6 bases). This CDR3 has 11 amino acids. Trimming took 6 bases from V and 9 from J, leaving 12 bases between them. Germline values: CDR1 MNHNY, CDR2 SVGAGI (reference sequence). CDR3 coding DNA: TGTGCCAGCAGAACAGGGATTTTGCAGTACTTC. As protein: CASRTGILQYF.

The chain has TRBV29-1 and TRBJ1-2, with 7 bases lining up with TRBD1. Germline-derived CDR1 and CDR2 are SQVTM and ANQGSEA. The junction had 5 bases not matched to a gene; V was cut back by 7 bases and J by 0 bases. The CDR3 consists of 13 residues. The CDR3 nucleotides read TGCAGCGCACAGGGGACGACTAACTATGGCTACACCTTC. Encoded protein: CSAQGTTNYGYTF.

The chain uses TRBV19 and TRBJ1-1; D may be TRBD1 (6 bases). CDR3 length: 16 residues. Between the trimmed V and J ends, which lost 4 bases and 0 bases, there was a span of 15 bases. The germline V gene encodes CDR1 LNHDA and CDR2 SQIVND (reference sequence). The CDR3 nucleotides are TGTGCCAGTAGTAACCCGGGGGCAAATATGAACACTGAAGCTTTCTTT. Translating it yields CASSNPGANMNTEAFF.

The V and J genes are TRBV5-1 and TRBJ1-2, with a weak D call TRBD1 (5 bases). This CDR3 has 15 amino acids. V was clipped by 2 bases and J by 5 bases, with 16 bases between them. CDR1 is SGHRS, CDR2 YFSETQ, per germline. The CDR3 nucleotides read TGCGCCAGCAGCTTCAGCGGGGCCGACGGGTATGGCTACACCTTC. It encodes CASSFSGADGYGYTF.

This rearrangement joins TRBV5-6 to TRBJ1-2; no firm D call. Germline loops: CDR1 SGHDT, CDR2 YYEEEE. The CDR3 is 14 amino acids. Trimming pared 0 bases from V and 8 bases from J, leaving 14 bases between. In DNA, the CDR3 is TGTGCCAGCAGCTTGGGGAACACCCGCCGCGGCTACACCTTC. It is translated as CASSLGNTRRGYTF.

V is TRBV25-1 and J is TRBJ1-3; D ambiguous. With 1 base removed from V and 4 bases from J, the gap between germline ends came to 14 bases. This CDR3 has 16 residues. Germline CDR1 is MGHDK and CDR2 is SYGVNS. CDR3 DNA: TGTGCCAGCAGTGAATGGACGGTAGTAGGAGGAAACACCATATATTTT. It yields the protein CASSEWTVVGGNTIYF.

This sequence joins TRBV7-8 and TRBJ1-5; D uncertain. The CDR3 consists of 14 residues. The V end lost 5 bases, the J end lost 2 bases, and 10 bases lay between the germline ends. The germline V gene encodes CDR1 SGHVS and CDR2 FQNEAQ. The CDR3 DNA reads TGTGCCAGCAGCCAAAGATACGGCAATCAGCCCCAGCATTTT. The encoded protein is CASSQRYGNQPQHF.

In its sample, this clone was seen once. V gene TRBV29-1 combines with J gene TRBJ2-5, with TRBD1 identical over 7 bases. J gave up 4 bases and V 1 base, and 6 bases lay outside the gene matches. Germline loops: CDR1 SQVTM, CDR2 ANQGSEA. CDR3 length: 14 residues. The CDR3 DNA reads TGCAGCGTTGAAGGCAGAGGGGGCGTAGAGACCCAGTACTTC. Translating gives CSVEGRGGVETQYF.

The rearrangement joins TRBV27 to TRBJ2-7; the D gene could be TRBD1 or TRBD2 (7 bases each). V was pared by 6 bases and J by 1 base, with 22 bases between. Germline lookup yields CDR1 MNHEY and CDR2 SMNVEV (reference sequence). The CDR3 contains 17 residues. CDR3 amino acids: CASRGATGGQNSYEQYF. The DNA for the CDR3 is TGTGCCAGCAGGGGTGCTACGGGGGGACAGAATTCCTACGAGCAGTACTTC.

The chain joins TRBV18 to TRBJ2-1; 11 positions match TRBD2. CDR3 length equals 16 residues. CDR1 and CDR2 from the germline V gene are KGHSH and LQKENI. The V and J ends lost 3 bases and 4 bases, in that order; junction bases with no gene match: 5. The CDR3 DNA follows: TGTGCCAGCTCACCGCCACGACTAGCGGGGTACAATGAGCAGTTCTTC. As protein: CASSPPRLAGYNEQFF. The entire variable domain, with the rest obtained from reference TRBV18 and TRBJ2-1, is as follows: NAGVMQNPRHLVRRRGQEARLRCSPMKGHSHVYWYRQLPEEGLKFMVYLQKENIIDESGMPKERFSAEFPKEGPSILRIQQVVRGDSAAYFCASSPPRLAGYNEQFFGPGTRLTVL.

J is TRBJ1-5 and V is TRBV15; a possible D gene is TRBD1 (5 bases). V lost 5 bases and J lost 5, with 16 bases in between. The CDR3 is 15 residues long. Germline V gene sequence: CDR1 LNHNV, CDR2 YYDKDF (reference sequence). The CDR3 reads CATSGGRNHDQPQHF. The CDR3 DNA reads as TGTGCCACCAGCGGGGGACGGAATCACGATCAGCCCCAGCATTTT.

This clone was recorded only once. The chain combines TRBV9 with TRBJ1-3, with unresolved D. Trimming pared 9 bases from V and 0 bases from J, leaving 13 bases between. CDR3 length: 14 amino acids. CDR1 SGDLS and CDR2 YYNGEE come from the germline V gene. CDR3 nucleotide sequence: TGTGCCACGACCTACAGTTCCTCTGGAAACACCATATATTTT. Translation: CATTYSSSGNTIYF.

In the case of this clone: One end of the junction fails to match germline, which may point to a read error. The chain joins TRBV6-5 to TRBJ2-7, with D maybe TRBD1 (5 bases). The CDR3 spans 15 residues. CDR1 and CDR2 (germline): MNHEY, SVGAGI. The CDR3 nucleotides read TGTGCCAGCAGCTACTTTCAGGGAACAGGCAACGAGCAGTACTTC. Its protein is CASSYFQGTGNEQYF.

This clone was recorded once. The chain couples TRBV29-1 to TRBJ2-3, with D unresolved. The CDR3 loop spans 13 amino acids. The ends were cut back, 7 bases at V and 2 bases at J, with 13 bases in the middle. CDR1 is SQVTM, CDR2 ANQGSEA, per germline. The CDR3 sequence is CSGQRLSTDTQYF. As DNA, the CDR3 is TGCAGCGGCCAGCGCCTATCCACAGATACGCAGTATTTT.

The chain uses TRBV7-6 and TRBJ1-4; D ambiguous. Germline CDR1 SGHVS, CDR2 FNYEAQ. Trimming shortened V by 7 bases and J by 3 bases, and 12 bases separated the two germline ends. The CDR3 runs 14 residues. In DNA, the CDR3 is TGTGCCAGCAAAAATTTGGGTGCTAATGAAAAACTGTTTTTT. It translates to CASKNLGANEKLFF.